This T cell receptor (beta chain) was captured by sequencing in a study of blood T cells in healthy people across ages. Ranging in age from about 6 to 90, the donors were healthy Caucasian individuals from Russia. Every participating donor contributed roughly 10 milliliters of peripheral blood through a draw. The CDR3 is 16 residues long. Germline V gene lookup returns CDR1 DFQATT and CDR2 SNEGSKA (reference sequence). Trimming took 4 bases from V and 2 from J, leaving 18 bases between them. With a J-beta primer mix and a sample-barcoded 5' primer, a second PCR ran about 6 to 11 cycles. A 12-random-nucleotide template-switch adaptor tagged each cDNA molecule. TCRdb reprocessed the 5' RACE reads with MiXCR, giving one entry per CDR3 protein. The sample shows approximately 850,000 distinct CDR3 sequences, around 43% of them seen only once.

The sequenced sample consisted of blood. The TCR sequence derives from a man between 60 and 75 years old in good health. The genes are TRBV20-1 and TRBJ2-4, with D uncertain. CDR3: CSATQSRAETKNIQYF. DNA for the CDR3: TGCAGTGCTACCCAATCTAGGGCTGAAACCAAAAACATTCAGTACTTC.